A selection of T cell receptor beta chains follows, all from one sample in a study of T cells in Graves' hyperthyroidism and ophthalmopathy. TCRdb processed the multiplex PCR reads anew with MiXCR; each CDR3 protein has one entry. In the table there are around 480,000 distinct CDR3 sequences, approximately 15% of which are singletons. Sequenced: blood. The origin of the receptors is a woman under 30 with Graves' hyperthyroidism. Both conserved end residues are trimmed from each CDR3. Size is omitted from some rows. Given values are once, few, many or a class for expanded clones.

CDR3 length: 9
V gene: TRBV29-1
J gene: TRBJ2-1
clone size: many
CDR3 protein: SVDRNNEQF

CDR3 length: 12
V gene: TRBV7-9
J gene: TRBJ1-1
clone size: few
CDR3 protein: ASSFHRGSAEAF

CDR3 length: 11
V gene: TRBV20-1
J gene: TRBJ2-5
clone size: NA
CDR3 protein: SARATSLETQY

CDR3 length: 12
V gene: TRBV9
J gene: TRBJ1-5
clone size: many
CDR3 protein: ASSRQGEDQPQH

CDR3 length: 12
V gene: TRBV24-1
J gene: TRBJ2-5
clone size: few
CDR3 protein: ATSGPYSQETQY

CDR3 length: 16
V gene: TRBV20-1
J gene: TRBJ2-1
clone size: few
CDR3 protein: SARDDVGGTSGYNEQF

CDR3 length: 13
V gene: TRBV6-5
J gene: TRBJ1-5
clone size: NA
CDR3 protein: ASSSSRRGNQPQH

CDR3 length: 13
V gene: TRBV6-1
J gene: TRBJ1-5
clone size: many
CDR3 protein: ASSETGQDGQPQH

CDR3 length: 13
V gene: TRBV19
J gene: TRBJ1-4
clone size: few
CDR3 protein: ASSILAATNEKLF

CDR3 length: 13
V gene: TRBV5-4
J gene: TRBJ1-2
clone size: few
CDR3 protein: ASSLGDRGAYGYT

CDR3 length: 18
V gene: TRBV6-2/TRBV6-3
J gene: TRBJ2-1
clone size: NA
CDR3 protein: ASSTRLYGTSVTSYNEQF

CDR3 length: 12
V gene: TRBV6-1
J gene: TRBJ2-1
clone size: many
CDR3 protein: ASTDNREWNEQF

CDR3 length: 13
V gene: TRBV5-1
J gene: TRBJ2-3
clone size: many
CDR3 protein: ASSEGLGVTDTQY

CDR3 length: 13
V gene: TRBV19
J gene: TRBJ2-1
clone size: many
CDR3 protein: ASSIVKSSYNEQF

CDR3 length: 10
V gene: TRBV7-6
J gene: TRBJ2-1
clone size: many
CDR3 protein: ASSLVPDEQF

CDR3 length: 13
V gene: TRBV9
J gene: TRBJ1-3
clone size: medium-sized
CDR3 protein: ASSVAGSSGNTIY

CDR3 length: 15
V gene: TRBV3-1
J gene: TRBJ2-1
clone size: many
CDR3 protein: ASSQERAGGTYNEQF

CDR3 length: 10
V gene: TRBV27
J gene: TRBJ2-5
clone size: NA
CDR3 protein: ASTHRAGTQY

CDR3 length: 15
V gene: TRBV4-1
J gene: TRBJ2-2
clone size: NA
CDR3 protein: ASSPRERELGSGELF

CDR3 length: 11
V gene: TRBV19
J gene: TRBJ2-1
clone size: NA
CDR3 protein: ASSIRRDNEQF

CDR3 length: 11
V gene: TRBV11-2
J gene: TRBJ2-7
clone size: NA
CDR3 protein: ASSLFRGSEQY

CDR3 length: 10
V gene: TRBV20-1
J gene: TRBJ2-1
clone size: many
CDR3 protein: SAQKGTHEQF

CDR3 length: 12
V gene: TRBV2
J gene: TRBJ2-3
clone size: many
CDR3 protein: ASKTGTSTDTQY

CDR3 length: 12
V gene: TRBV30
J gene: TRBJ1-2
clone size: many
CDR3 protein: ACPPTTRAYGYT

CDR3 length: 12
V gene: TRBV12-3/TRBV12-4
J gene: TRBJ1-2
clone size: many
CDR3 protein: ASTINRANYGYT

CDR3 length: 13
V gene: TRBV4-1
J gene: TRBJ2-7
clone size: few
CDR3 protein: ASSQGERRGYEQY

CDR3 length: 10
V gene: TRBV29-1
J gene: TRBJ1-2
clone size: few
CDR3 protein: SVPQMNYGYT

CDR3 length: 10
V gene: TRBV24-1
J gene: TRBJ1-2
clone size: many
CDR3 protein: ATSGENYGYT

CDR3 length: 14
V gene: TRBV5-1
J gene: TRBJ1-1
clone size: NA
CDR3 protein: ASSRGAGMGYTEAF

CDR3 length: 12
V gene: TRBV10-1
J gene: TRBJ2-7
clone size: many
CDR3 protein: ASRSSPDSYEQY

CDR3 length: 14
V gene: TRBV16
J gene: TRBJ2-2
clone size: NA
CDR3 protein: ASSQSVPPNTGELL

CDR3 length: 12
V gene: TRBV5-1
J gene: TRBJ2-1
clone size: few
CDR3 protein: ASSLAGGQGEQF

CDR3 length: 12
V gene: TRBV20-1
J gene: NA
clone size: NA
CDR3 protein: SARLAGGSYEQF

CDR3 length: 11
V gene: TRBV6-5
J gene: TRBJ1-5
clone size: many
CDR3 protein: ASSFQPNQPQH

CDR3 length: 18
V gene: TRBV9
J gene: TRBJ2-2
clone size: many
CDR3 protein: ASSANATGRLAGETGELF

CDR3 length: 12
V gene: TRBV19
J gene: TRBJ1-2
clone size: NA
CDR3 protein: ASTPAAWFYGYT

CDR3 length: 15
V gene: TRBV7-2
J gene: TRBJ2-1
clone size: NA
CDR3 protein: ASSQRSTSGRRSEQF

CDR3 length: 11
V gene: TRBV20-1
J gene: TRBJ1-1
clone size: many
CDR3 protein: SARRGPNTEAF

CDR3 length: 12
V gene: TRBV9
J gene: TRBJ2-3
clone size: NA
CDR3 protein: ASSVGGAPDTQY

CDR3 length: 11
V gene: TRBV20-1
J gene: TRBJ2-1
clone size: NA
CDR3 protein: SARDPGYNGQF

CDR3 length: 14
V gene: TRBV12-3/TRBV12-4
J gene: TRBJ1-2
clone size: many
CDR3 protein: ASSLALVISNYGYT

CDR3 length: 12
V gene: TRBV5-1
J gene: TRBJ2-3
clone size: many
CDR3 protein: ASSLALVTDTQY

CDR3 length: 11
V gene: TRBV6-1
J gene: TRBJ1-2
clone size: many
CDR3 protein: ASGRDTSYGYT

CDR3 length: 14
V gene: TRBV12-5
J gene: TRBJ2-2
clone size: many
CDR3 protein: ASGLVSARPTGELF

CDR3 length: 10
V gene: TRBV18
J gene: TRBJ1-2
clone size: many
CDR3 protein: ASSPDRALYT

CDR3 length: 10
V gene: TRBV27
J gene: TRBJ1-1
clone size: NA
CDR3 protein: ASSPQPGRAF

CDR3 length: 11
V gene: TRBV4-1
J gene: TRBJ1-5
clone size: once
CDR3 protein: ASSQEVDQPQH

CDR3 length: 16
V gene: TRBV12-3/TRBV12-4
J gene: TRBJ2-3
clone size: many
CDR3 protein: ASSLTGLAGASTDTQY

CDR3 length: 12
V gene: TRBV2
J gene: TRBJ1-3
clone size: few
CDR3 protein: ASSEGHSGNTIY

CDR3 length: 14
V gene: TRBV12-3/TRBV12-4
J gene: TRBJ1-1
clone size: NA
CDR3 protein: ASSPTRQGRNTEAF

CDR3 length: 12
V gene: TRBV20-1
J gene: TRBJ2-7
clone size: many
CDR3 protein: SARKQGRWYEQY

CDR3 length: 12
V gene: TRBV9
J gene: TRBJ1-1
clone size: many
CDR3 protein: ASSVVQGASEAF

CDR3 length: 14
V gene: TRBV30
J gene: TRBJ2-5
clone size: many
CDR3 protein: AWSPPGLAAQETQY